These 8 T cell receptor beta chains were sequenced from one sample in a study of CD8 T cells in Susac syndrome. After extraction with the RNeasy kit, roughly 0.5 to 1 ug of the RNA was reverse transcribed using random hexamers. TCRdb reprocessed the immunoSEQ multiplex PCR reads via MiXCR and lists one record per CDR3 protein. The data show 150,000 to 200,000 distinct CDR3 sequences, approximately 93% seen once. Input material: CD4+ T cells from PBMCs. These TCRs come from a human donor in good health.

As concerns this clonotype: Compared with germline, one end of the junction differs, possibly owing to a read error. The chain links TRBV3-1 to TRBJ2-1; D ambiguous. Germline V CDR1 and CDR2: LGHDT, YNNKEL (reference sequence). The CDR3 totals 13 residues. DNA for the CDR3: TGTGCCAACAGCCAAGAGGTCTGGGCAGAGCAGTTCTTC. Its translation: CANSQEVWAEQFF.

The chain is built from TRBV2 and TRBJ1-2; TRBD1 might be the D (5 bases). This CDR3 is built from 17 residues. Germline V gene lookup returns CDR1 SNHLY and CDR2 FYNNEI. Trimming pared 9 bases from V and 4 bases from J, leaving 27 bases between. CDR3 sequence: CASVGGGAGGPRYGYTF. DNA for the CDR3: TGTGCCAGTGTGGGGGGTGGGGCCGGTGGACCTCGCTATGGCTACACCTTC.

This clonotype occurred once. The chain combines TRBV24-1 with TRBJ2-3; D is perhaps TRBD1 (5 bases). V shed 1 base and J shed 11 bases, with 9 bases lying between them. This CDR3 has 12 amino acids. Germline assignment: CDR1 KGHDR and CDR2 SFDVKD. The CDR3 nucleotides read TGTGCCACCAGTGATTTAGTGGGGCGGCAGTATTTT. It translates to CATSDLVGRQYF.

The chain recombines TRBV12-3 or TRBV12-4 with TRBJ1-2; D not resolved. The CDR3 length is 11 residues. Trimming took off 9 bases at V and 1 base at J, with 6 bases between the two ends. The CDR3 nucleotides read TGTGCCAGTGGGGATAACTATGGCTACACCTTC. Translating gives CASGDNYGYTF.

The V call is TRBV4-1, the J call TRBJ1-1; D is unclear. Germline CDR1 reads MGHRA; CDR2 reads YSYEKL. Trimming pared 1 base from V and 0 bases from J, leaving 6 bases between. The CDR3 covers 14 residues. The CDR3 nucleotides are TGCGCCAGCAGCCAAGGACACCTGAACACTGAAGCTTTCTTT. This translates into CASSQGHLNTEAFF.

This clonotype was counted only a few times. J is TRBJ2-4 and V is TRBV6-6; D possibly corresponds to TRBD1 (5 bases). Germline values: CDR1 MNHNY, CDR2 SVGAGI (reference sequence). Trimming cost V 2 bases and J 0 bases, with 8 bases left between them. This CDR3 region has 15 residues. CDR3 in amino acids: CASSYDTGAKNIQYF. The CDR3 DNA is TGTGCCAGCAGTTACGACACAGGAGCCAAAAACATTCAGTACTTC.

The chain carries TRBV28 and TRBJ2-1; 7 bases fit TRBD1. J gave up 13 bases and V 3 bases, and 3 bases lay outside the gene matches. The CDR3 consists of 11 residues. In germline, CDR1 is MDHEN, CDR2 SYDVKM. The CDR3 reads CASSLDRNQFF. CDR3 in DNA: TGTGCCAGCAGTTTGGACAGGAACCAGTTCTTC.

The gene calls are TRBV29-1 and TRBJ1-1, with D perhaps matching TRBD1 (6 bases). V was cut by 7 bases and J by 4 bases, with 19 bases left in between. Looked up from germline, CDR1 is SQVTM and CDR2 is ANQGSEA. CDR3 length: 14 residues. The CDR3 region has the DNA TGCAGCGCCTCGTTGGGGGGCTGGGGCACTGAAGCTTTCTTT. This sequence encodes CSASLGGWGTEAFF.